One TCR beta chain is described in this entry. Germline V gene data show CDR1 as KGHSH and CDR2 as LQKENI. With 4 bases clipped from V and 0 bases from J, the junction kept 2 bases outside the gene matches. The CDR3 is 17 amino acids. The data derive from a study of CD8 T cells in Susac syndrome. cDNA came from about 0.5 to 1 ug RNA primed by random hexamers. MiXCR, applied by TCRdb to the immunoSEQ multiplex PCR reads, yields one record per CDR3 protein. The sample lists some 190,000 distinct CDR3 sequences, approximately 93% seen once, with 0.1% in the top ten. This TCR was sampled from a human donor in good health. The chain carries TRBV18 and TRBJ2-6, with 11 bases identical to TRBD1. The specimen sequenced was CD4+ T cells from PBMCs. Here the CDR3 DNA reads TGTGCCAGCTCACTCGGGACAGGGGGCTCTGGGGCCAACGTCCTGACTTTC. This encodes CASSLGTGGSGANVLTF.